The 22 T cell receptor beta chains given below trace back to one sample, sequenced in a study of shared clonotypes between healthy human individuals. Terminally differentiated effector memory CD45RA+ cells were excluded by CCR7 positive selection of CD45RO-negative cells. Libraries were prepared by immunoSEQ multiplex PCR; TCRdb keeps only in-frame clonotypes and omits some of them. Among hundreds of thousands of clones listed, 80% to 95% were seen once. The material sequenced was naive CD8+ T cells sorted from blood. Receptors were obtained from a man aged 25-45 years in good health.

The genes are TRBV13 and TRBJ2-2; 8 bases agree with TRBD1. The trim removed 2 bases at V and 3 bases at J, leaving 8 bases unmatched. In germline, CDR1 is PRHDT, CDR2 FYEKMQ (reference sequence). CDR3 length: 17 residues. The CDR3 DNA reads TGTGCCAGCAGCTTACAGACAGGGGATCGTTACACCGGGGAGCTGTTTTTT. As protein: CASSLQTGDRYTGELFF.

This rearrangement joins TRBV9 to TRBJ2-5, with TRBD2 matching 8 bases. There are 14 residues in the CDR3. Germline V gene sequence: CDR1 SGDLS, CDR2 YYNGEE. The J segment lost 4 bases and the V segment lost 10 bases, leaving 12 bases of the junction unmatched. The CDR3 is CASTGAGAGETQYF. In nucleotides, the CDR3 is TGTGCCTCGACCGGAGCGGGAGCCGGAGAGACCCAGTACTTC.

The genes are TRBV27 and TRBJ2-1; D unresolved. Deletions cut 5 bases from V and 3 bases from J, with 8 bases between. The CDR3 loop spans 13 amino acids. Germline lookup yields CDR1 MNHEY and CDR2 SMNVEV (reference sequence). Written as DNA, the CDR3 is TGTGCCAGCAGTCCCGGCATCTACAATGAGCAGTTCTTC. Translated: CASSPGIYNEQFF.

This clone has just a few counts. The rearrangement joins TRBV27 to TRBJ1-1; D gene uncertain. Trimming left V 5 bases short and J 1 base short, with 11 bases between. The length of the CDR3 is 14 residues. Germline values: CDR1 MNHEY, CDR2 SMNVEV (reference sequence). The CDR3 DNA is TGTGCCAGCAGTCCCACGGGCCGGAACACTGAAGCTTTCTTT. Its translation is CASSPTGRNTEAFF.

Regarding this clone: The same CDR3 can be traced to other DNA sequences in this sample. The chain links TRBV27 to TRBJ2-7; D gene ambiguous. Trimming removed 3 bases from V and 3 bases from J, with 6 bases in between. The CDR3 runs 12 residues. CDR1 and CDR2 from the germline V gene are MNHEY and SMNVEV (reference sequence). CDR3 loop: CASSFTGYEQYF. The CDR3 region has the DNA TGTGCCAGCAGTTTTACCGGCTACGAGCAGTACTTC.

The V gene is TRBV7-3, the J gene TRBJ2-1; 9 nucleotides match TRBD2. The CDR3 has 16 residues. CDR1 is SGHTA, CDR2 FQGTGA, per germline. V dropped 2 bases and J dropped 7; count of bases not matched to a gene: 9. CDR3 DNA sequence: TGTGCCAGCAGCTTATATTCTAGCGGGGCCGTTAATGAGCAGTTCTTC. Translation gives CASSLYSSGAVNEQFF.

This clone was seen a few times. The chain uses TRBV5-1 and TRBJ1-2; 7 bases are a match to TRBD1. The germline gives CDR1 SGHRS, CDR2 YFSETQ. CDR3 length: 14 residues. V was clipped by 2 bases and J by 6 bases; unmatched bases: 7. As DNA, the CDR3 is TGCGCCAGCAGCTTAGAGGGGGCGAGAGATGGCTACACCTTC. Its protein is CASSLEGARDGYTF.

V and J are TRBV4-1 and TRBJ2-1; D gene unclear. The CDR3 has 14 amino acids. V was trimmed by 2 bases and J by 0 bases, leaving 5 bases between them. Germline values: CDR1 MGHRA, CDR2 YSYEKL. The CDR3 nucleotides read TGCGCCAGCAGCCAACCTTCCTCCTACAATGAGCAGTTCTTC. Its translation: CASSQPSSYNEQFF.

This rearrangement joins TRBV29-1 to TRBJ2-7; 7 positions match TRBD2. V lost 3 bases to trimming and J lost 2 bases; unmatched junction nucleotides: 10. The CDR3 totals 15 residues. Germline assignment: CDR1 SQVTM and CDR2 ANQGSEA. CDR3 protein: CSVEGGDPHPYEQYF. DNA for the CDR3: TGCAGCGTTGAGGGAGGGGACCCCCACCCCTACGAGCAGTACTTC.

This chain uses TRBV7-6 with TRBJ2-3; 9 positions match TRBD2. The V gene's germline CDR1 is SGHVS and CDR2 FNYEAQ. The CDR3 spans 17 residues. The J segment lost 2 bases and the V segment lost 2 bases, leaving 8 bases of the junction unmatched. The DNA for the CDR3 is TGTGCCAGCAGCTTAATGGGTAGCGGGAGTTTCACAGATACGCAGTATTTT. Residues: CASSLMGSGSFTDTQYF.

Regarding this clone: A read error is possible here, since a much larger clone lies one base away. Distinct nucleotide sequences in the sample also encode this CDR3. This rearrangement joins TRBV13 to TRBJ1-1, with D uncertain. From germline, CDR1 is PRHDT and CDR2 FYEKMQ (reference sequence). Trimming pared 5 bases from V and 1 base from J, leaving 2 bases between. This CDR3 spans 11 amino acids. The DNA for the CDR3 is TGTGCCAGCAGCCAGAACACTGAAGCTTTCTTT. Its translation is CASSQNTEAFF.

The chain combines TRBV14 with TRBJ1-1; D might be TRBD1 (6 bases). The CDR3 extends over 14 amino acids. Trimming took 4 bases from V and 1 from J, leaving 10 bases between them. CDR1 and CDR2 from the germline V gene are SGHDN and FVKESK. The CDR3 sequence: CASSLSGQNTEAFF. In nucleotides, the CDR3 is TGTGCCAGCAGCCTGTCGGGACAGAACACTGAAGCTTTCTTT.

In its sample, this clone was seen a few times. The V call is TRBV10-1, the J call TRBJ2-1; no definite D call. Germline values: CDR1 WNHNN, CDR2 SYGVQD (reference sequence). The CDR3 consists of 13 residues. V was clipped by 6 bases and J by 4 bases, with 10 bases between them. CDR3 DNA: TGCGCCAGCAGCCCAAACCTTTACAATGAGCAGTTCTTC. The encoded protein is CASSPNLYNEQFF.

The chain recombines TRBV7-2 with TRBJ2-7; TRBD1 is a possible D gene (5 bases). Between the trimmed V and J ends, which lost 5 bases and 2 bases, there was a span of 16 bases. The CDR3 contains 15 residues. CDR1 and CDR2 from the germline V gene are SGHTA and FQGNSA. The CDR3 sequence: CASSLLPTVTYEQYF. In nucleotides, the CDR3 is TGTGCCAGCAGCCTCCTCCCGACAGTAACCTACGAGCAGTACTTC.

The chain combines TRBV10-1 with TRBJ2-7; D unclear. V lost 3 bases and J lost 2, with 11 bases in between. CDR1 is WNHNN and CDR2 is SYGVQD in the germline V gene (reference sequence). The length of the CDR3 is 14 residues. CDR3 bases: TGCGCCAGCAGTGATGGCGGTATGCCCTACGAGCAGTACTTC. This translates into CASSDGGMPYEQYF.

This rearrangement joins TRBV7-9 to TRBJ2-1, with D perhaps TRBD1 or TRBD2 (5 bases each). CDR3 size: 12 residues. From germline, CDR1 is SEHNR and CDR2 FQNEAQ (reference sequence). V lost 7 bases, J lost 7 bases, and 11 bases lay in between. CDR3 bases: TGTGCCAGCACACACTGGGGGAATGAGCAGTTCTTC. Amino acids: CASTHWGNEQFF.

This clone was observed a few times. The chain couples TRBV7-9 to TRBJ1-5; a possible D gene is TRBD1 (5 bases). Germline values: CDR1 SEHNR, CDR2 FQNEAQ (reference sequence). V lost 3 bases and J 6 bases, leaving 9 bases between the germline ends. CDR3 length: 13 amino acids. The CDR3 nucleotides are TGTGCCAGCAGCTTTGGGGGTCGTCAGCCCCAGCATTTT. Amino acids: CASSFGGRQPQHF.

The V gene is TRBV2, the J gene TRBJ2-7; D gene uncertain. V shed 4 bases and J shed 3 bases, with 7 bases lying between them. This CDR3 contains 12 residues. Germline CDR1 SNHLY, CDR2 FYNNEI. The CDR3 sequence: CASSGKDYEQYF. CDR3 sequence (DNA): TGTGCCAGCAGTGGGAAGGACTACGAGCAGTACTTC. The complete variable domain, with remaining parts taken from reference TRBV2 and TRBJ2-7, reads EPEVTQTPSHQVTQMGQEVILRCVPISNHLYFYWYRQILGQKVEFLVSFYNNEISEKSEIFDDQFSVERPDGSNFTLKIRSTKLEDSAMYFCASSGKDYEQYFGPGTRLTVT.

The V call is TRBV7-2, the J call TRBJ2-7; a weak D match, TRBD2 (6 bases). V was pared by 5 bases and J by 4 bases, with 12 bases between. This CDR3 has 13 amino acids. Germline loops: CDR1 SGHTA, CDR2 FQGNSA. CDR3 DNA sequence: TGTGCCAGCAGCCCCATCGGGGGATACGAGCAGTACTTC. Amino acid sequence: CASSPIGGYEQYF.

V and J are TRBV5-4 and TRBJ2-1, with 14 positions matching TRBD2. Germline V gene lookup returns CDR1 SGHNT and CDR2 YYREEE (reference sequence). Trimming at V came to 0 bases and at J to 2 bases, leaving 4 bases not matched to a gene. The CDR3 totals 18 residues. CDR3 sequence reads: CASSLGGLAGEAYNEQFF. CDR3 bases: TGTGCCAGCAGCTTGGGGGGACTAGCGGGAGAGGCCTACAATGAGCAGTTCTTC.

This rearrangement joins TRBV30 to TRBJ2-7, with D uncertain. The V and J ends lost 1 base and 1 base respectively, with 8 bases between them. CDR3 length: 13 amino acids. Germline CDR1 is GTSNPN and CDR2 is SVGIG (reference sequence). The DNA for the CDR3 is TGTGCCTGGAGTGGCGCTAATTCCTACGAGCAGTACTTC. This encodes CAWSGANSYEQYF.

The chain combines TRBV19 with TRBJ2-2; 7 nucleotides line up with TRBD1. The CDR3 covers 15 residues. The trim removed 6 bases at V and 1 base at J, leaving 5 bases unmatched. Germline loops: CDR1 LNHDA, CDR2 SQIVND (reference sequence). The CDR3 DNA sequence: TGTGCCAGTAGCCAGGGGGTTTTGAACACCGGGGAGCTGTTTTTT. This encodes CASSQGVLNTGELFF.